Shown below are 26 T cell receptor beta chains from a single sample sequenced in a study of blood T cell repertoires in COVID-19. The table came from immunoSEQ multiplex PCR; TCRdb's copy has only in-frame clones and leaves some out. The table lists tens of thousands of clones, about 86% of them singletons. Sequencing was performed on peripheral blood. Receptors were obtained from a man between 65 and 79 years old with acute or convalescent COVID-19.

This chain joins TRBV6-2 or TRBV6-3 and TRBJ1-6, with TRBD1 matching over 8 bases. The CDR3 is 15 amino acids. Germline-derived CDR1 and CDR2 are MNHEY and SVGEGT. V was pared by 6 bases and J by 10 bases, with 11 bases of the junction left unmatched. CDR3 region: CASSLTGQGWSPLHF. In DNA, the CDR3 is TGTGCCAGCAGCTTAACCGGACAGGGTTGGTCACCCCTCCACTTT.

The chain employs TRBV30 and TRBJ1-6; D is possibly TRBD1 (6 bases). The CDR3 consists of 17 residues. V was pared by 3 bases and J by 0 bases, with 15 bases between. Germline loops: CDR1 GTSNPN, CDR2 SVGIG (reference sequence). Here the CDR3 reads CAWRRMGASSYNSPLHF. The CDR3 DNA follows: TGTGCCTGGAGAAGGATGGGGGCGAGCTCCTATAATTCACCCCTCCACTTT.

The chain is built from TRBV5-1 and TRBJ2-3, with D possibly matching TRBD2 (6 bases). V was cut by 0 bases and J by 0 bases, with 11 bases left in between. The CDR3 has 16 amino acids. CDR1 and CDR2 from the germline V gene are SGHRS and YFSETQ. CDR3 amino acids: CASSLEWSGSTDTQYF. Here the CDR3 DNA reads TGCGCCAGCAGCTTGGAGTGGAGCGGGAGCACAGATACGCAGTATTTT.

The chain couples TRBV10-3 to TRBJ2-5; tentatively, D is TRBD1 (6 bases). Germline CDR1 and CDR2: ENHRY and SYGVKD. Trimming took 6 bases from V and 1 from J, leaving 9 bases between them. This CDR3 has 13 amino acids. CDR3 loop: CAISRTVQETQYF. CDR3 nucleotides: TGTGCCATCAGCCGGACAGTCCAAGAGACCCAGTACTTC.

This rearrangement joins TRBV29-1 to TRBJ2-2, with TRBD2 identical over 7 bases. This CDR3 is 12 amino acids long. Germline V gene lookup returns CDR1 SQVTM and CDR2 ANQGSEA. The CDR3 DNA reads TGCGGGAGGGGATCGAACACCGGGGAGCTGTTTTTT. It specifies CGRGSNTGELFF.

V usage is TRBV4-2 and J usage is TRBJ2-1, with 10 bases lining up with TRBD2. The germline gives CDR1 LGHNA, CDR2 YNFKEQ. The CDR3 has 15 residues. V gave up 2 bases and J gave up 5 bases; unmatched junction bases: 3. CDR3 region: CASSQSGTSDNEQFF. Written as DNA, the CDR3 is TGTGCCAGCAGCCAATCCGGGACTAGCGACAATGAGCAGTTCTTC.

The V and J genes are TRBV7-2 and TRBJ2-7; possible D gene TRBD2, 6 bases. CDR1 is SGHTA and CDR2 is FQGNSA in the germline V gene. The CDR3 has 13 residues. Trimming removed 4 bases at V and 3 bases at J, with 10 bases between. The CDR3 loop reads CASSSGLYYEQYF. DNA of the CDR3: TGTGCCAGCAGCTCGGGACTCTACTACGAGCAGTACTTC. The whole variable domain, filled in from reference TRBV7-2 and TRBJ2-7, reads GAGVSQSPSNKVTEKGKDVELRCDPISGHTALYWYRQSLGQGLEFLIYFQGNSAPDKSGLPSDRFSAERTGGSVSTLTIQRTQQEDSAVYLCASSSGLYYEQYFGPGTRLTVT.

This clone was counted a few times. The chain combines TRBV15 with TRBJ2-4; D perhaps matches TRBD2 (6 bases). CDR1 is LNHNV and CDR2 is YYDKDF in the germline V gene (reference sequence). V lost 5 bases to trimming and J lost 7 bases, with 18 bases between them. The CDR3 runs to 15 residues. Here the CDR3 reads CATSSRSGDGNIQYF. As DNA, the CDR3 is TGTGCCACCAGCTCTAGATCGGGGGATGGGAACATTCAGTACTTC.

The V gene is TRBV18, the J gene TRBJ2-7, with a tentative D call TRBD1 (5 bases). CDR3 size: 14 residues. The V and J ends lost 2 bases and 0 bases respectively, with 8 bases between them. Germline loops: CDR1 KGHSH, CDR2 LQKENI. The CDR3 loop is CASSPVDTSYEQYF. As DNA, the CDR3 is TGTGCCAGCTCACCAGTGGACACCTCCTACGAGCAGTACTTC. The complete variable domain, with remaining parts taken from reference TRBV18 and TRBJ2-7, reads NAGVMQNPRHLVRRRGQEARLRCSPMKGHSHVYWYRQLPEEGLKFMVYLQKENIIDESGMPKERFSAEFPKEGPSILRIQQVVRGDSAAYFCASSPVDTSYEQYFGPGTRLTVT.

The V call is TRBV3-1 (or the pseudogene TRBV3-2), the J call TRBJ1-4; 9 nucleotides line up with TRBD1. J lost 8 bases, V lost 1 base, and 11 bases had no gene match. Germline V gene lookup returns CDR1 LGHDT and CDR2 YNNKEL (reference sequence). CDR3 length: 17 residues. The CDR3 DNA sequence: TGTGCCAGCAGCCAAGGATCCCCGGGACAGGGCTCGGAAAAACTGTTTTTT. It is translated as CASSQGSPGQGSEKLFF.

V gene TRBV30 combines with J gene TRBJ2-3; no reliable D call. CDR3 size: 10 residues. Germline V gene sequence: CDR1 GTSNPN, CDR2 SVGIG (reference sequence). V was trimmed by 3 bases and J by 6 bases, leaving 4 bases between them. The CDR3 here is CAWSQDTQYF. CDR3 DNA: TGTGCCTGGAGCCAGGATACGCAGTATTTT. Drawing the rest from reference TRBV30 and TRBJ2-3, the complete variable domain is SQTIHQWPATLVQPVGSPLSLECTVEGTSNPNLYWYRQAAGRGLQLLFYSVGIGQISSEVPQNLSASRPQDRQFILSSKKLLLSDSGFYLCAWSQDTQYFGPGTRLTVL.

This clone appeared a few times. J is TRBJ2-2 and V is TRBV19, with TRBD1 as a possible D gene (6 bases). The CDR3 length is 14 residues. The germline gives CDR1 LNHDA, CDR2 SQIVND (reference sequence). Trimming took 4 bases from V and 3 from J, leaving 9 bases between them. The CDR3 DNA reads TGTGCCAGTAGTACTCGGACAGACACCGGGGAGCTGTTTTTT. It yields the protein CASSTRTDTGELFF.

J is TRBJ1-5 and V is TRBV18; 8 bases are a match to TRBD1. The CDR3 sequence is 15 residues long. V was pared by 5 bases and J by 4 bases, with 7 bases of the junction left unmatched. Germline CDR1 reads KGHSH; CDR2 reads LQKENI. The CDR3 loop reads CASSYDRGWNQPQHF. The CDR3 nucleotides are TGTGCCAGCTCATACGACAGGGGCTGGAATCAGCCCCAGCATTTT.

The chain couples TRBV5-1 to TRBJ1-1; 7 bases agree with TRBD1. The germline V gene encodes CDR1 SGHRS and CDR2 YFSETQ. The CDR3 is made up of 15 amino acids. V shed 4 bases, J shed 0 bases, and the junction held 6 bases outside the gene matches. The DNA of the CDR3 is TGCGCCAGCAGCCCGGCAGGGGGATTGAACACTGAAGCTTTCTTT. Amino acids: CASSPAGGLNTEAFF. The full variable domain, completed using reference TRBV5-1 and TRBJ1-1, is KAGVTQTPRYLIKTRGQQVTLSCSPISGHRSVSWYQQTPGQGLQFLFEYFSETQRNKGNFPGRFSGRQFSNSRSEMNVSTLELGDSALYLCASSPAGGLNTEAFFGQGTRLTVV.

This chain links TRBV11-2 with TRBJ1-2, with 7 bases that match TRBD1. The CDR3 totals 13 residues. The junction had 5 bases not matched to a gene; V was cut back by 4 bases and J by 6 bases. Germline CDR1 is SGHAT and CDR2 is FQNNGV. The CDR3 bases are TGTGCCAGCAGCTATGCACAGGGGAATGGCTACACCTTC. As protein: CASSYAQGNGYTF.

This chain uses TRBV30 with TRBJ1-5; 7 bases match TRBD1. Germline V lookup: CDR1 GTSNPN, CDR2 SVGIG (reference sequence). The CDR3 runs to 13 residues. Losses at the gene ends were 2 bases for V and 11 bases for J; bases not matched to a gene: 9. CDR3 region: CAWSPRQGGTQHF. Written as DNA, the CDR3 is TGTGCCTGGAGTCCGCGACAGGGAGGAACCCAGCATTTT. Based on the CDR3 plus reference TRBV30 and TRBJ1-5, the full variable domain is SQTIHQWPATLVQPVGSPLSLECTVEGTSNPNLYWYRQAAGRGLQLLFYSVGIGQISSEVPQNLSASRPQDRQFILSSKKLLLSDSGFYLCAWSPRQGGTQHFGDGTRLSIL.

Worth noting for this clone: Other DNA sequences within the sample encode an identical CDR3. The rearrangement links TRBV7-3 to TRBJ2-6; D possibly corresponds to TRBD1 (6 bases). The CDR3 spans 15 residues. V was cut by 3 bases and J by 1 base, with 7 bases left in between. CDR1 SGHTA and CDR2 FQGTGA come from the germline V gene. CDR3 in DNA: TGTGCCAGCAGCTTGGACAGTTCTGGGGCCAACGTCCTGACTTTC. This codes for CASSLDSSGANVLTF.

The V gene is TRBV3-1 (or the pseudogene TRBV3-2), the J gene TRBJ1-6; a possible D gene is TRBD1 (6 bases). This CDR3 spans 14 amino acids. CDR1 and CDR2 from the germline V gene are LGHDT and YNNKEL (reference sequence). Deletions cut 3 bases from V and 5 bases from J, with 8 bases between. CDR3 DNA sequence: TGTGCCAGCAGCCAGACAGGAGATAATTCACCCCTCCACTTT. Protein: CASSQTGDNSPLHF.

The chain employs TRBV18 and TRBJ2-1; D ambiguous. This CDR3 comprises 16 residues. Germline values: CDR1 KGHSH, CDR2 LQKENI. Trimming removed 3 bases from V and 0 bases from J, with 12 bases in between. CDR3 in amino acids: CASSPTALSSYNEQFF. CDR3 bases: TGTGCCAGCTCACCGACTGCGCTGAGCTCCTACAATGAGCAGTTCTTC.

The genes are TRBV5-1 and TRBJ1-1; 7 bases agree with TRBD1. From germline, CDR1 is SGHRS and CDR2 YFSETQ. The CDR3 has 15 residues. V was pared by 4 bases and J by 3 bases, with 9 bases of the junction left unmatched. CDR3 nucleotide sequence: TGCGCCAGCAGCCCCCGACAGGGAGCGGACACTGAAGCTTTCTTT. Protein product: CASSPRQGADTEAFF.

The CDR3 DNA sequence: TGCAGCGGTGGGTTTAGGGGTCTCGGCTACACCTTC. Translated: CSGGFRGLGYTF. The chain recombines TRBV29-1 with TRBJ1-2, with D possibly being TRBD1 (5 bases). This CDR3 comprises 12 residues. Trimming pared 7 bases from V and 8 bases from J, leaving 17 bases between. Germline V CDR1 and CDR2: SQVTM, ANQGSEA.

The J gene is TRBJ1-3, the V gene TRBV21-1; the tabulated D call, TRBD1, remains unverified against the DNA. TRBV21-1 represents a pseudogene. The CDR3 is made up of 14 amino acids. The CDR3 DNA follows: TGTGCCAGCAGCAAAGGACAGGGGGCAAACACCATATATTTT. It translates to CASSKGQGANTIYF.

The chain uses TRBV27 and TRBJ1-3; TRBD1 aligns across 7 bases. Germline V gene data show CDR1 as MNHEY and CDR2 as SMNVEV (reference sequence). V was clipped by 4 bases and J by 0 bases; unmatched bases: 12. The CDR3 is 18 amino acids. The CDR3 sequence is CASSSWTGQRPSGNTIYF. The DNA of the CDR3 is TGTGCCAGCAGTTCGTGGACAGGACAAAGACCCTCTGGAAACACCATATATTTT.

The CDR3 spells CSALLTYEQYF. The CDR3 DNA reads TGCAGCGCTTTGTTAACCTACGAGCAGTACTTC. V gene TRBV29-1 combines with J gene TRBJ2-7; D remains ambiguous. V shed 7 bases and J shed 2 bases, with 9 bases lying between them. This CDR3 contains 11 residues. Germline CDR1 and CDR2: SQVTM and ANQGSEA.

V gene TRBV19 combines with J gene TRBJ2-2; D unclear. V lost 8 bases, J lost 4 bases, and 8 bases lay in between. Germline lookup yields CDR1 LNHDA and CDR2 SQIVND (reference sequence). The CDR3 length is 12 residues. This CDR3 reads CASSLSTGELFF. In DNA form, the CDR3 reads TGTGCCAGTTCCCTATCCACCGGGGAGCTGTTTTTT.

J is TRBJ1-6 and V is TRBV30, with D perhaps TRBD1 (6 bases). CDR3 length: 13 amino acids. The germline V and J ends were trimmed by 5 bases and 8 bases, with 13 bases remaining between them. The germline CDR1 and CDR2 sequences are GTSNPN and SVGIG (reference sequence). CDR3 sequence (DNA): TGTGCCTGGGCTGACAGGTGGGATTCACCCCTCCACTTT. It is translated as CAWADRWDSPLHF.